Sequencing of this T cell receptor beta chain was carried out in a study of monozygotic twins with cystic fibrosis. The study, taken as a whole, reports: Unrelated CF individuals shared fewer identical clonotypes than monozygotic CF twins. Median Simpson clonality of 0.0095 suggested naive T cells predominated. Co-twins had the most similar V usage for 13 of 16 pairs, J for 8.

On this clone itself: Antigen unknown.

TCRdb keeps only in-frame clones here, not all; method: immunoSEQ multiplex PCR. The profile covers approximately 24,000 clones, with 85% to 90% appearing a single time and roughly 1.2% taken by the ten largest. Deletions cut 7 bases from V and 3 bases from J, with 15 bases between. The CDR3 is 14 residues long. Germline CDR1 and CDR2: LNHDA and SQIVND (reference sequence). Input material: blood. The V and J genes are TRBV19 and TRBJ1-2; D may be TRBD1 (5 bases). The TCR comes from a woman aged 25-40 years with cystic fibrosis. CDR3 in amino acids: CASNQGTTYYGYTF. The DNA of the CDR3 is TGTGCCAGTAACCAGGGAACTACATACTATGGCTACACCTTC.